This TCR beta chain was obtained from a study of molecular identifiers for immune sequencing clone quantification. The CDR3 runs 15 residues. Germline loops: CDR1 LNHDA, CDR2 SQIVND (reference sequence). V was clipped by 3 bases and J by 7 bases; unmatched bases: 4. This clonotype was picked up a small number of times. Its antigen is currently unknown. Naive CD8 libraries were made from about 19,000 to 1,100,000 sorted cells, and they used 10%, 30% or 50% RNA. TCRdb processed the PCR reads anew with MiXCR; each CDR3 protein has one entry. The sample lists more than 300,000 distinct CDR3 sequences; around 21% were seen once. Study outcomes and limitations: Barcode-sharing identical TCR molecules could underestimate highly expanded clone sizes. Clones above 20 RNA copies held over 98% of effector molecules, under 1% in naive cells. Spiked Jurkat TCR RNA equivalent to one cell reportedly surfaced among some 1 million naive cells.

Sequencing used naive CD8+ T cells from blood, with Jurkat cell RNA spiked in. Subset specified: FACS-sorted CD8+CD4-CCR7+CD45RA+ naive T cells. The genes are TRBV19 and TRBJ2-3; 13 bases align to TRBD2. The clonotype comes from a human donor in good health. Some libraries in this study had Jurkat cell RNA spiked in. The CDR3 is CASSIGLAGVNTQYF. CDR3 DNA: TGTGCCAGTAGTATTGGACTAGCGGGAGTTAATACGCAGTATTTT.